In this sample, the clone carrying this TCR beta chain turned up once. What it binds is not known. This specimen comes from a study of cytomegalovirus exposure and HLA in healthy donors. Study-wide background: Early released data comprised some 85 million unique TCRs from HLA-typed donors. Overall study findings and caveats: Later analysis identified 15,000 to 20,000 TCR beta sequences associated with HLA alleles, using a false discovery rate threshold of 0.05.

The PCR ran on 60 Vbeta and 13 Jbeta primers. Sequenced by immunoSEQ multiplex PCR; TCRdb stores in-frame clones only, minus some. The sample holds about 95,000 clones; roughly 79% are singletons and the top ten take 4.2%. The source material was PBMCs. This sequence was found in a woman in her sixties or seventies in good health and CMV-seropositive.

CDR3 loop: CASSPGGNYGYTF. CDR3 bases: TGCGCCAGCAGCCCCGGAGGGAACTATGGCTACACCTTC. The chain carries TRBV5-1 and TRBJ1-2; D call uncertain. Germline-derived CDR1 and CDR2 are SGHRS and YFSETQ. This CDR3 region has 13 residues. V was cut by 4 bases and J by 2 bases, with 9 bases left in between.